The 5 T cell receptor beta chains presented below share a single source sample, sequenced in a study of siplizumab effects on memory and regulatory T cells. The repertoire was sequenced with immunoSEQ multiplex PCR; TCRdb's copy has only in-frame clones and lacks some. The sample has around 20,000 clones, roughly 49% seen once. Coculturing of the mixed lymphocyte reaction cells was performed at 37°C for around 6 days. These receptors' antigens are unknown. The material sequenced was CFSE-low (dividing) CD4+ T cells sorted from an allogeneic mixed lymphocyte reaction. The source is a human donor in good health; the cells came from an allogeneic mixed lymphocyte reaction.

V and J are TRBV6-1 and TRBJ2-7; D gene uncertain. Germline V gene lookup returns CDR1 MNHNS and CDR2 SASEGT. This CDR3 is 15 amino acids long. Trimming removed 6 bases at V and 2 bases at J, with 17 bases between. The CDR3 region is CASSVSNNGAYEQYF. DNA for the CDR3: TGTGCCAGCAGCGTATCTAACAACGGTGCCTACGAGCAGTACTTC.

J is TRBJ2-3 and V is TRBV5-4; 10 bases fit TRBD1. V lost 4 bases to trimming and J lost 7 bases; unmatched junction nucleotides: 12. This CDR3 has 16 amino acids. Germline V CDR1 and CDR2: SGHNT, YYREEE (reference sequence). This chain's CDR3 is CASSPTGQGERNTQYF. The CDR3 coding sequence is TGTGCCAGCAGCCCCACCGGACAGGGGGAACGGAATACGCAGTATTTT.

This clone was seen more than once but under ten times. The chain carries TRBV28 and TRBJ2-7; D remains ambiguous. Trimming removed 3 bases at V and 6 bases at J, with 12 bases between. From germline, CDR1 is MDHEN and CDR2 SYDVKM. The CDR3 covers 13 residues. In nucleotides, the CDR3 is TGTGCCAGCAGTTTCTCCCCCGGCCTCGAGCAGTACTTC. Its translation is CASSFSPGLEQYF.

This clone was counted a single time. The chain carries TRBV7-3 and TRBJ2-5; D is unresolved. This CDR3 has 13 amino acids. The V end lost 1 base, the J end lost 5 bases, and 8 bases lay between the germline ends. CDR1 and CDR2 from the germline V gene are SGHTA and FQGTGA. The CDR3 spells CASSLMGMETQYF. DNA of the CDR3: TGTGCCAGCAGCTTAATGGGGATGGAGACCCAGTACTTC.

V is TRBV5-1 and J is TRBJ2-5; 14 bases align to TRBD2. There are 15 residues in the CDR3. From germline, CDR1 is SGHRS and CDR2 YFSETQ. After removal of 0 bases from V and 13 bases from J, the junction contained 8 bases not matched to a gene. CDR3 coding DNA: TGCGCCAGCAGCTTGGTAGGGACTAGCGGGGGCCTGGGGTACTTC. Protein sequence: CASSLVGTSGGLGYF.